These 23 T cell receptor beta chains were all obtained from the same sample, sequenced in a study of T-cell memory formation after mild COVID-19. From the 5' RACE reads, TCRdb called clonotypes with MiXCR, one entry per CDR3 protein. The sample has tens of thousands of distinct CDR3 sequences; 6.6% are singletons. Sequenced input: PBMCs or a T cell subset sorted from them (not recorded which). These receptors came from an adult who had mild COVID-19 (a few samples of this study predate the infection). Cell type and time point are not known.

The CDR3 DNA reads as TGTGCCACCAGCAGAGATCTCTGGAAAGTGAACACTGAAGCTTTCTTT. Translated: CATSRDLWKVNTEAFF. The chain recombines TRBV15 with TRBJ1-1, with no clear D. Trimming stripped 0 bases from V and 0 bases from J, with 11 bases between. Germline assignment: CDR1 LNHNV and CDR2 YYDKDF (reference sequence). The CDR3 has 16 amino acids.

This clonotype came up many times. V and J are TRBV4-1 and TRBJ2-1; D is perhaps TRBD1 (5 bases). This CDR3 comprises 13 residues. Germline values: CDR1 MGHRA, CDR2 YSYEKL. V lost 2 bases, J lost 6 bases, and 8 bases lay in between. The CDR3 DNA reads as TGCGCCAGCAGCCAACCCCAGGGCAATGAGCAGTTCTTC. It specifies CASSQPQGNEQFF.

This clonotype occurred a few times. CDR3 in DNA: TGTGCCAGCAGCGTAGACAGGTCTAGCGAGCAGTACTTC. Its protein product is CASSVDRSSEQYF. V usage is TRBV9 and J usage is TRBJ2-7, with D tentatively TRBD1 (5 bases). The CDR3 is 13 residues long. The V gene lost 0 bases and the J gene lost 6 bases, with 10 bases spanning the gap. Germline values: CDR1 SGDLS, CDR2 YYNGEE.

The CDR3: CASSEGRKLDTQYF. In DNA form, the CDR3 reads TGTGCCAGCAGTGAGGGGCGGAAACTGGATACGCAGTATTTT. V usage is TRBV2 and J usage is TRBJ2-3, with D possibly matching TRBD1 (5 bases). The CDR3 extends over 14 amino acids. Per germline, CDR1 SNHLY and CDR2 FYNNEI. V was shortened by 3 bases and J by 6 bases, with 13 bases between the two germline ends.

This clonotype has a handful of counts. The rearrangement uses TRBV7-2 and TRBJ1-2; 9 bases are a match to TRBD1. This CDR3 region has 17 residues. The germline V gene has CDR1 SGHTA and CDR2 FQGNSA. V gave up 0 bases and J gave up 7 bases; unmatched junction bases: 12. The DNA of the CDR3 is TGTGCCAGCAGCTTAGCCCCTCCGGGACAGGGATTCGGTGGCTACACCTTC. The encoded protein is CASSLAPPGQGFGGYTF.

Concerning this clonotype itself: This clone may be a read error of a much larger clone one base away. The J gene is TRBJ2-5, the V gene TRBV20-1; the match to TRBD2 covers 11 bases. Looked up from germline, CDR1 is DFQATT and CDR2 is SNEGSKA (reference sequence). The ends lost 6 bases at V and 4 bases at J; junction bases unmatched: 4. CDR3 length: 13 residues. The CDR3 sequence: CSAPGLAVETQYF. CDR3 bases: TGCAGTGCGCCGGGACTAGCGGTAGAGACCCAGTACTTC.

This clonotype showed up many times. The rearrangement joins TRBV12-3 or TRBV12-4 to TRBJ1-1; D is unresolved. The CDR3 is made up of 13 amino acids. V lost 5 bases and J 1 base, leaving 8 bases between the germline ends. The CDR3 here is CASSGLTNTEAFF. CDR3 bases: TGTGCCAGCAGTGGTTTGACGAACACTGAAGCTTTCTTT.

The CDR3 sequence is CASSPGQSRGYTF. DNA for the CDR3: TGTGCCAGCAGTCCGGGACAGAGTCGTGGCTACACCTTC. The gene calls are TRBV6-1 and TRBJ1-2; TRBD1 agrees at 7 bases. CDR3 length: 13 residues. Germline V gene data show CDR1 as MNHNS and CDR2 as SASEGT. The trim removed 5 bases at V and 7 bases at J, leaving 7 bases unmatched.

In its sample, this clonotype was seen many times. This chain joins TRBV7-2 and TRBJ2-1, with a tentative D call TRBD1 (5 bases). This CDR3 region has 16 residues. Per the germline V gene, CDR1 is SGHTA and CDR2 is FQGNSA. Trimming removed 2 bases at V and 1 base at J, with 12 bases between. CDR3 sequence (DNA): TGTGCCAGCAGCTTAACAGGTACCAATTCCTACAATGAGCAGTTCTTC. The encoded protein is CASSLTGTNSYNEQFF.

This clonotype was picked up a small number of times. The chain carries TRBV20-1 and TRBJ2-4; D is unclear. Germline V gene lookup returns CDR1 DFQATT and CDR2 SNEGSKA (reference sequence). V was pared by 0 bases and J by 3 bases, with 12 bases between. The CDR3 sequence is 15 residues long. CDR3 region: CSAREVGNGKNIQYF. The CDR3 nucleotides are TGCAGTGCTAGAGAGGTGGGGAATGGCAAAAACATTCAGTACTTC.

This clonotype came up many times. V and J are TRBV12-3 or TRBV12-4 and TRBJ1-1; 8 bases are shared with TRBD1. The CDR3 sequence is 14 residues long. Trimming took 7 bases from V and 1 from J; bases not matched to a gene: 5. As DNA, the CDR3 is TGTGCCAGCAACTCCGGACAGGGGAACACTGAAGCTTTCTTT. Translation gives CASNSGQGNTEAFF.

V is TRBV18 and J is TRBJ2-1, with D unclear. Trimming pared 6 bases from V and 8 bases from J, leaving 14 bases between. Germline CDR1 KGHSH, CDR2 LQKENI. There are 13 residues in the CDR3. The CDR3 DNA reads TGTGCCAGCTCTCTCCGGTCGGCCGATGAGCAGTTCTTC. This gives the protein CASSLRSADEQFF.

This clonotype was counted many times. This chain connects TRBV7-3 to TRBJ1-1; 7 bases are a match to TRBD1. CDR1 and CDR2 from the germline V gene are SGHTA and FQGTGA. J lost 3 bases, V lost 4 bases, and 2 bases had no gene match. The CDR3 consists of 13 residues. CDR3 in amino acids: CASSSQGYTEAFF. In DNA form, the CDR3 reads TGTGCCAGCAGCTCACAGGGGTACACTGAAGCTTTCTTT. The variable domain in full, with the rest retrieved from reference TRBV7-3 and TRBJ1-1, is GAGVSQTPSNKVTEKGKYVELRCDPISGHTALYWYRQSLGQGPEFLIYFQGTGAADDSGLPNDRFFAVRPEGSVSTLKIQRTERGDSAVYLCASSSQGYTEAFFGQGTRLTVV.

In its sample, this clonotype was seen a few times. The rearrangement uses TRBV11-3 and TRBJ1-1; D is perhaps TRBD1 (5 bases). Trimming pared 1 base from V and 10 bases from J, leaving 7 bases between. Germline lookup yields CDR1 SGHNT and CDR2 YENEEA. The CDR3 spans 11 residues. Here the CDR3 reads CASSLVGVAFF. Here the CDR3 DNA reads TGTGCCAGCAGCTTAGTGGGGGTAGCTTTCTTT.

There are a few counts of this clonotype. V and J are TRBV20-1 and TRBJ1-2; D not certain. Trimming removed 3 bases from V and 7 bases from J, with 9 bases in between. The germline V gene has CDR1 DFQATT and CDR2 SNEGSKA (reference sequence). The CDR3 has 11 amino acids. The CDR3 DNA follows: TGCAGTGCTAGCCTCCAGAGTGGCTACACCTTC. This gives the protein CSASLQSGYTF.

This chain uses TRBV3-1 with TRBJ2-3; D unresolved. This CDR3 spans 14 amino acids. The V gene's germline CDR1 is LGHDT and CDR2 YNNKEL (reference sequence). Trimming pared 4 bases from V and 3 bases from J, leaving 11 bases between. This CDR3 reads CASSLQVGTDTQYF. In DNA form, the CDR3 reads TGTGCCAGCAGCCTTCAGGTGGGGACAGATACGCAGTATTTT.

The genes are TRBV7-9 and TRBJ1-4; D gene uncertain. Germline assignment: CDR1 SEHNR and CDR2 FQNEAQ (reference sequence). This CDR3 spans 16 amino acids. The germline V and J ends were trimmed by 6 bases and 0 bases, with 14 bases remaining between them. The chain's CDR3 is CASRSSRGTTNEKLFF. DNA of the CDR3: TGTGCCAGCAGAAGTAGCCGGGGTACAACTAATGAAAAACTGTTTTTT.

Only a few counts were recorded for this clonotype. V is TRBV6-2 or TRBV6-3 and J is TRBJ1-1, with D perhaps TRBD1 (5 bases). V was trimmed by 2 bases and J by 1 base, leaving 5 bases between them. The CDR3 runs 13 residues. Germline V gene sequence: CDR1 MNHEY, CDR2 SVGEGT. This CDR3 is CASSYGQNTEAFF. CDR3 coding DNA: TGTGCCAGCAGTTACGGACAGAACACTGAAGCTTTCTTT.

This chain joins TRBV4-3 and TRBJ2-6, with D perhaps matching TRBD1 or TRBD2 (6 bases each). Germline assignment: CDR1 LGHNA and CDR2 YSLEER. Trimming cost V 0 bases and J 1 base, with 22 bases left between them. CDR3 length: 21 residues. The CDR3 DNA sequence: TGCGCCAGCAGCCAAGACCCCCTCGGGGGCAGGGGACCTTCTGGGGCCAACGTCCTGACTTTC. This sequence encodes CASSQDPLGGRGPSGANVLTF.

This clonotype came up many times. V gene TRBV19 combines with J gene TRBJ2-3, with unresolved D. This CDR3 has 13 amino acids. Trimming cost V 5 bases and J 2 bases, with 8 bases left between them. Germline lookup yields CDR1 LNHDA and CDR2 SQIVND (reference sequence). CDR3 nucleotides: TGTGCCAGTAGTTTCCTTAACACAGATACGCAGTATTTT. Protein sequence: CASSFLNTDTQYF.

V is TRBV12-3 or TRBV12-4 and J is TRBJ2-2, with 7 bases identical to TRBD1. This CDR3 has 13 residues. The J segment lost 7 bases and the V segment lost 6 bases, leaving 5 bases of the junction unmatched. CDR3 loop: CASRDRRDGELFF. The CDR3 nucleotides are TGTGCCAGCAGGGACAGGCGTGACGGGGAGCTGTTTTTT.

This clonotype showed up just a few times. This chain connects TRBV9 to TRBJ2-2; D gene ambiguous. Germline CDR1 reads SGDLS; CDR2 reads YYNGEE. The V end was cut by 0 bases, the J end by 2 bases, with 8 bases between. The CDR3 totals 15 residues. The CDR3 reads CASSVAPTNTGELFF. The CDR3 nucleotides read TGTGCCAGCAGCGTAGCCCCCACCAACACCGGGGAGCTGTTTTTT.

This clonotype appeared many times. The genes are TRBV5-1 and TRBJ2-1; weak D call: TRBD2 (6 bases). Per the germline V gene, CDR1 is SGHRS and CDR2 is YFSETQ. V was cut by 9 bases and J by 2 bases, with 15 bases left in between. The CDR3 has 14 amino acids. The CDR3 here is CATSGGRTYNEQFF. The CDR3 DNA sequence: TGCGCCACATCGGGTGGGAGGACCTACAATGAGCAGTTCTTC.